The 31 T cell receptor beta chains given below trace back to one sample, sequenced in a study of shared clonotypes between healthy human individuals. The assay was immunoSEQ multiplex PCR, and TCRdb's table has in-frame clones only and misses some. The sample records about 1,500,000 clones, roughly 96% being singletons. Material for sequencing was naive CD4+ T cells sorted from blood. As for subset: CD45RA+ positively selected. These receptors came from a man between 25 and 39 years old in good health.

This clone was recorded only once. The V and J genes are TRBV18 and TRBJ1-1, with 7 bases fitting TRBD1. The germline CDR1 and CDR2 sequences are KGHSH and LQKENI. The J segment lost 3 bases and the V segment lost 3 bases, leaving 7 bases of the junction unmatched. The length of the CDR3 is 15 residues. Written as DNA, the CDR3 is TGTGCCAGCTCACCGCAGACAGGGAGAGACACTGAAGCTTTCTTT. It yields the protein CASSPQTGRDTEAFF.

J is TRBJ1-4 and V is TRBV28; weak D call: TRBD1 (6 bases). The CDR3 is 20 residues long. Between the trimmed V and J ends, which lost 3 bases and 9 bases, there was a span of 32 bases. Germline V gene lookup returns CDR1 MDHEN and CDR2 SYDVKM. CDR3 DNA: TGTGCCAGCAGTTTTTGGGGACATCGGGGGAGGGGAGGCGTTCATCAAAAACTGTTTTTT. It translates to CASSFWGHRGRGGVHQKLFF.

The chain employs TRBV19 and TRBJ2-7; 9 bases match TRBD1. With 3 bases clipped from V and 2 bases from J, the junction kept 8 bases outside the gene matches. The CDR3 totals 16 residues. Looked up from germline, CDR1 is LNHDA and CDR2 is SQIVND (reference sequence). The chain's CDR3 is CASSILLTGGPYEQYF. The DNA for the CDR3 is TGTGCCAGTAGTATTCTGTTAACAGGGGGCCCCTACGAGCAGTACTTC.

This chain links TRBV10-3 with TRBJ2-7, with D uncertain. Trimming removed 11 bases at V and 7 bases at J, with 21 bases between. CDR1 ENHRY and CDR2 SYGVKD come from the germline V gene. The CDR3 contains 13 residues. The CDR3 sequence: CAFAADASREQYF. CDR3 bases: TGTGCCTTTGCGGCGGATGCCTCGAGAGAGCAGTACTTC.

The chain combines TRBV27 with TRBJ2-5; a possible D gene is TRBD2 (6 bases). The CDR3 runs 12 residues. The germline V gene encodes CDR1 MNHEY and CDR2 SMNVEV (reference sequence). Deletions cut 10 bases from V and 5 bases from J, with 14 bases between. CDR3 region: CATMDGRETQYF. CDR3 DNA: TGTGCCACCATGGATGGGAGGGAGACCCAGTACTTC.

The chain uses TRBV11-2 and TRBJ2-7, with 12 positions matching TRBD1. The ends lost 4 bases at V and 4 bases at J; junction bases unmatched: 8. The CDR3 has 16 amino acids. The germline V gene has CDR1 SGHAT and CDR2 FQNNGV. The CDR3 loop is CASSSPGTGGAYEQYF. CDR3 nucleotide sequence: TGTGCCAGCAGCTCCCCCGGGACAGGGGGCGCATACGAGCAGTACTTC.

V and J are TRBV9 and TRBJ2-7, with D possibly matching TRBD2 (5 bases). Trimming removed 0 bases at V and 2 bases at J, with 6 bases between. Germline CDR1 is SGDLS and CDR2 is YYNGEE. The length of the CDR3 is 13 residues. In DNA form, the CDR3 reads TGTGCCAGCAGCGTAGCGGGAACCTACGAGCAGTACTTC. Translation gives CASSVAGTYEQYF. The complete variable domain, with remaining parts taken from reference TRBV9 and TRBJ2-7, reads DSGVTQTPKHLITATGQRVTLRCSPRSGDLSVYWYQQSLDQGLQFLIQYYNGEERAKGNILERFSAQQFPDLHSELNLSSLELGDSALYFCASSVAGTYEQYFGPGTRLTVT.

The chain recombines TRBV6-6 with TRBJ2-1; no reliable D call. Trimming took 10 bases from V and 6 from J, leaving 16 bases between them. This CDR3 contains 13 residues. Germline values: CDR1 MNHNY, CDR2 SVGAGI (reference sequence). In DNA, the CDR3 is TGTGCCACCACCTGGGGTAGCTCCAATGAGCAGTTCTTC. This sequence encodes CATTWGSSNEQFF.

The CDR3 sequence is CASQSTSGTHEQYF. The CDR3 DNA follows: TGTGCCAGCCAGTCGACTAGCGGGACCCACGAGCAGTACTTC. J is TRBJ2-7 and V is TRBV5-4; 11 positions match TRBD2. The CDR3 has 14 amino acids. Germline lookup yields CDR1 SGHNT and CDR2 YYREEE (reference sequence). V was pared by 7 bases and J by 5 bases, with 8 bases of the junction left unmatched.

J is TRBJ2-5 and V is TRBV7-2; 8 bases match TRBD2. V trimming: 5 bases; J trimming: 5 bases; junction bases outside the gene matches: 7. This CDR3 is built from 14 residues. Germline V CDR1 and CDR2: SGHTA, FQGNSA. The CDR3 is CASSPWGLVETQYF. The CDR3, as DNA: TGTGCCAGCAGCCCCTGGGGACTAGTCGAGACCCAGTACTTC.

The CDR3 DNA is TGCGCCAGCAGCCCCTCTGCGGAGCTAGCCAAAAACATTCAGTACTTC. Amino acid sequence: CASSPSAELAKNIQYF. The chain recombines TRBV5-1 with TRBJ2-4, with no clear D. This CDR3 is built from 16 residues. V was pared by 4 bases and J by 0 bases, with 14 bases between. The germline gives CDR1 SGHRS, CDR2 YFSETQ.

This chain joins TRBV6-1 and TRBJ1-2; 9 bases are a match to TRBD1. This CDR3 contains 13 residues. Germline loops: CDR1 MNHNS, CDR2 SASEGT. The ends lost 2 bases at V and 7 bases at J; junction bases unmatched: 2. CDR3: CASSEHRGPGYTF. DNA for the CDR3: TGTGCCAGCAGTGAACACAGGGGGCCTGGCTACACCTTC.

The chain has TRBV5-5 and TRBJ1-1; D remains unclear. Germline assignment: CDR1 SGHKS and CDR2 YYEKEE (reference sequence). Trimming cost V 4 bases and J 2 bases, with 21 bases left between them. CDR3 length equals 17 residues. The CDR3 protein is CASSPPGVGLGNTEAFF. CDR3 DNA sequence: TGTGCCAGCAGCCCCCCCGGAGTAGGTCTGGGAAACACTGAAGCTTTCTTT.

This clone was counted a few times. The sample carries other DNA sequences with the same CDR3. This CDR3 reads CASGQAYEQYF. CDR3 nucleotide sequence: TGTGCCAGCGGCCAGGCCTACGAGCAGTACTTC. This rearrangement joins TRBV6-1 to TRBJ2-7; D remains unclear. The germline V gene encodes CDR1 MNHNS and CDR2 SASEGT. V gave up 8 bases and J gave up 2 bases, with 7 bases separating them. The CDR3 sequence is 11 residues long.

V gene TRBV19 combines with J gene TRBJ2-3, with TRBD2 identical over 7 bases. The CDR3 is 14 amino acids. V shed 5 bases and J 4 bases; nucleotides not matched to a gene: 6. The germline gives CDR1 LNHDA, CDR2 SQIVND (reference sequence). CDR3 nucleotide sequence: TGTGCCAGTAGTGAGGCGGGGAGGGCAGATACGCAGTATTTT. Translated, it gives CASSEAGRADTQYF.

This chain links TRBV29-1 with TRBJ2-7; D unclear. Germline V gene data show CDR1 as SQVTM and CDR2 as ANQGSEA. Trimming cost V 6 bases and J 0 bases, with 9 bases left between them. This CDR3 contains 12 residues. Here the CDR3 DNA reads TGCAGCGTCTCCAAGAGCTCCTACGAGCAGTACTTC. Residues: CSVSKSSYEQYF.

The chain joins TRBV6-5 to TRBJ1-2; D may be TRBD1 (5 bases). The CDR3 extends over 16 amino acids. Germline CDR1 MNHEY, CDR2 SVGAGI. V shed 2 bases and J shed 4 bases, with 17 bases lying between them. The DNA for the CDR3 is TGTGCCAGCAGTTACCGCAAGTTTGAGGGGCGCTATGGCTACACCTTC. Translated, it gives CASSYRKFEGRYGYTF.

V is TRBV4-3 and J is TRBJ2-1, with TRBD2 matching 8 bases. Germline lookup yields CDR1 LGHNA and CDR2 YSLEER. CDR3 length: 18 amino acids. Unmatched junction bases numbered 11, after V lost 4 bases and J lost 0 bases. CDR3 DNA sequence: TGCGCCAGCAGCCCTATAGCGGGGTCAACAAGCTCCTACAATGAGCAGTTCTTC. It encodes CASSPIAGSTSSYNEQFF.

The chain is built from TRBV28 and TRBJ2-1, with D perhaps given as TRBD1 or TRBD2 (5 bases each). Deletions cut 3 bases from V and 8 bases from J, with 20 bases between. CDR3 length equals 16 residues. The V gene's germline CDR1 is MDHEN and CDR2 SYDVKM. CDR3 sequence: CASSFPEWDRIYEQFF. The CDR3 nucleotides are TGTGCCAGCAGTTTCCCCGAGTGGGACCGGATTTATGAGCAGTTCTTC. The full variable domain, rest sourced from reference TRBV28 and TRBJ2-1, is DVKVTQSSRYLVKRTGEKVFLECVQDMDHENMFWYRQDPGLGLRLIYFSYDVKMKEKGDIPEGYSVSREKKERFSLILESASTNQTSMYLCASSFPEWDRIYEQFFGPGTRLTVL.

J is TRBJ2-3 and V is TRBV28; D gene ambiguous. The CDR3 totals 13 residues. The V end was cut by 1 base, the J end by 7 bases, with 9 bases between. Germline CDR1 MDHEN, CDR2 SYDVKM. In nucleotides, the CDR3 is TGTGCCAGCAGTTTATCTTCGATAAATACGCAGTATTTT. Translating gives CASSLSSINTQYF.

The rearrangement uses TRBV5-1 and TRBJ1-2; D may be TRBD1 (5 bases). Germline lookup yields CDR1 SGHRS and CDR2 YFSETQ. V was trimmed by 6 bases and J by 6 bases, leaving 24 bases between them. The CDR3 runs 16 residues. The CDR3 reads CASTIQGGAKDHGYTF. In DNA, the CDR3 is TGCGCCAGCACCATTCAAGGAGGGGCGAAGGACCATGGCTACACCTTC.

This clone was found once. The chain employs TRBV29-1 and TRBJ1-5; unclear D gene. Germline V lookup: CDR1 SQVTM, CDR2 ANQGSEA. The V gene lost 4 bases and the J gene lost 2 bases, with 9 bases spanning the gap. The CDR3 consists of 13 residues. CDR3 amino acids: CSVVKDGNQPQHF. DNA of the CDR3: TGCAGCGTTGTGAAGGACGGCAATCAGCCCCAGCATTTT.

This clone was counted once. This CDR3 is also generated by other DNA sequences in the sample. This chain connects TRBV5-1 to TRBJ2-5; maybe TRBD2 (6 bases). The ends were cut back, 1 base at V and 4 bases at J, with 8 bases in the middle. The CDR3 covers 13 residues. Germline-derived CDR1 and CDR2 are SGHRS and YFSETQ. CDR3 nucleotide sequence: TGCGCCAGCAGCTTGACGGGAGCAGAGACCCAGTACTTC. Protein: CASSLTGAETQYF.

The chain uses TRBV29-1 and TRBJ2-7, with 9 bases aligning to TRBD1. This CDR3 contains 17 residues. The junction had 10 bases not matched to a gene; V was cut back by 1 base and J by 0 bases. The germline V gene has CDR1 SQVTM and CDR2 ANQGSEA. The CDR3 here is CSVEGTGGTGNSYEQYF. The CDR3 nucleotides are TGCAGCGTTGAAGGTACGGGTGGGACAGGGAACTCCTACGAGCAGTACTTC.

About this clone itself: Other nucleotide sequences from this sample produce the same CDR3. CDR3 sequence (DNA): TGTGCCAGCAGTGTTACGTACGAGCAGTACTTC. Its translation is CASSVTYEQYF. The chain is built from TRBV6-1 and TRBJ2-7; no clear D. The germline V gene has CDR1 MNHNS and CDR2 SASEGT. Trimming pared 4 bases from V and 4 bases from J, leaving 5 bases between. The CDR3 runs 11 residues.

This sequence joins TRBV29-1 and TRBJ2-1; D gene unclear. CDR1 SQVTM and CDR2 ANQGSEA come from the germline V gene. V was clipped by 2 bases and J by 0 bases, with 5 bases between them. The CDR3 totals 13 residues. CDR3 nucleotide sequence: TGCAGCGTTGAACCGAGCTCCTACAATGAGCAGTTCTTC. Protein sequence: CSVEPSSYNEQFF.

The chain links TRBV7-3 to TRBJ2-5; unclear D gene. Germline loops: CDR1 SGHTA, CDR2 FQGTGA. The CDR3 is 17 residues long. With 3 bases removed from V and 5 bases from J, the gap between germline ends came to 22 bases. CDR3: CASSLKVVTRKAETQYF. CDR3 bases: TGTGCCAGCAGCTTGAAGGTCGTCACCCGAAAGGCGGAGACCCAGTACTTC.

V gene TRBV18 combines with J gene TRBJ2-7, with D tentatively TRBD2 (7 bases). Per the germline V gene, CDR1 is KGHSH and CDR2 is LQKENI. The CDR3 extends over 16 amino acids. V lost 2 bases, J lost 2 bases, and 16 bases lay in between. The CDR3 DNA is TGTGCCAGCTCACCAGATTGGGGGCGGGAGACCTACGAGCAGTACTTC. It translates to CASSPDWGRETYEQYF. Complete variable domain (other parts from reference TRBV18 and TRBJ2-7): NAGVMQNPRHLVRRRGQEARLRCSPMKGHSHVYWYRQLPEEGLKFMVYLQKENIIDESGMPKERFSAEFPKEGPSILRIQQVVRGDSAAYFCASSPDWGRETYEQYFGPGTRLTVT.

The V call is TRBV6-1, the J call TRBJ2-5; the D gene is possibly TRBD2 (5 bases). The ends were cut back, 7 bases at V and 5 bases at J, with 14 bases in the middle. The CDR3 runs to 13 residues. CDR1 is MNHNS, CDR2 SASEGT, per germline. This CDR3 is CASTPRRGETQYF. DNA for the CDR3: TGTGCCAGCACCCCTCGGCGCGGGGAGACCCAGTACTTC.

V and J are TRBV5-6 and TRBJ2-3; TRBD1 or TRBD2 may be the D gene (5 bases each). The germline V gene has CDR1 SGHDT and CDR2 YYEEEE. The V gene lost 0 bases and the J gene lost 3 bases, with 14 bases spanning the gap. The CDR3 totals 16 residues. The CDR3 nucleotides read TGTGCCAGCAGCTTGGCCCCCGGGGCGAGGACAGATACGCAGTATTTT. Residues: CASSLAPGARTDTQYF.

This CDR3 is CAGRDSGNTIYF. DNA for the CDR3: TGTGCTGGCAGGGATTCTGGAAACACCATATATTTT. The genes are TRBV12-5 and TRBJ1-3; tentative D call: TRBD1 (5 bases). The CDR3 runs 12 residues. V was shortened by 11 bases and J by 1 base, with 9 bases between the two germline ends. Germline V gene data show CDR1 as LGHNT and CDR2 as FRNRAP.